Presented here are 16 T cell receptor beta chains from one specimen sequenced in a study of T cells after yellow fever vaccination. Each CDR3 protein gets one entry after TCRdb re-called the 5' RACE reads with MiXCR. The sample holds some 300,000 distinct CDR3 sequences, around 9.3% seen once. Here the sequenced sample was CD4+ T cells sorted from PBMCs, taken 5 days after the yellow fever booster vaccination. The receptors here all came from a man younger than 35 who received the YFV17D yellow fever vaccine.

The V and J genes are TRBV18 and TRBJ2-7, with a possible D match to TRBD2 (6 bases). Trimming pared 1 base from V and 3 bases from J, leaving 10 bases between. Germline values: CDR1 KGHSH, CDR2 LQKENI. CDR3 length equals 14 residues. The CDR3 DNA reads TGTGCCAGCTCACCACAGGGACTTAACTACGAGCAGTACGTC. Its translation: CASSPQGLNYEQYV.

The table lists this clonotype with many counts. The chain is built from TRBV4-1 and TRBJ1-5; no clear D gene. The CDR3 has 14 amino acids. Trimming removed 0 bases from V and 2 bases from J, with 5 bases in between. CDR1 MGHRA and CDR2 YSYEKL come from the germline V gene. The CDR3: CASSQEWGNQPQHF. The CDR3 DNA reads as TGCGCCAGCAGCCAAGAGTGGGGCAATCAGCCCCAGCATTTT.

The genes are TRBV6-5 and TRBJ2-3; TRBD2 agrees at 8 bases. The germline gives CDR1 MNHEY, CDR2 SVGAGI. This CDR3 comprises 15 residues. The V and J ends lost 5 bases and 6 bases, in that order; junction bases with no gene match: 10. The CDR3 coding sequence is TGTGCCAGCAGTACTTTAGGCGGGGGGTTGGATACGCAGTATTTT. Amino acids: CASSTLGGGLDTQYF.

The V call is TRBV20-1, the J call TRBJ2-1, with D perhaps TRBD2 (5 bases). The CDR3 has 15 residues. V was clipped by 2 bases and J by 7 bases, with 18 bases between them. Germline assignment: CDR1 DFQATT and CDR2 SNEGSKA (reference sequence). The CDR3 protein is CSARTMFRGLNEQFF. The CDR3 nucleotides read TGCAGTGCTAGAACGATGTTTCGCGGGTTGAATGAGCAGTTCTTC.

The CDR3 nucleotides read TGCAGTGCTAGATCTTGGGGTCAGGATGAAAAACTGTTTTTT. It codes for CSARSWGQDEKLFF. The rearrangement uses TRBV20-1 and TRBJ1-4; D is undetermined. Trimming took 2 bases from V and 6 from J, leaving 13 bases between them. The germline CDR1 and CDR2 sequences are DFQATT and SNEGSKA (reference sequence). The CDR3 spans 14 residues.

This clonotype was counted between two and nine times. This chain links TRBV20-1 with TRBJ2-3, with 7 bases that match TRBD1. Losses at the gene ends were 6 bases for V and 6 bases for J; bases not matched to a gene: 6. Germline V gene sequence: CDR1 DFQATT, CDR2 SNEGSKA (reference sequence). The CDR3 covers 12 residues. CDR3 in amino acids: CSAQTGYDTQYF. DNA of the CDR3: TGCAGTGCCCAGACAGGGTACGATACGCAGTATTTT.

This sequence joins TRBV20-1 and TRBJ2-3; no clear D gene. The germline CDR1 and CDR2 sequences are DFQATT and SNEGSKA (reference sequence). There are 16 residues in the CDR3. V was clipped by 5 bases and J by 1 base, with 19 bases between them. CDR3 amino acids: CSASSRTALGTDTQYF. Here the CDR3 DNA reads TGCAGTGCTTCATCGAGGACCGCCTTGGGCACAGATACGCAGTATTTT.

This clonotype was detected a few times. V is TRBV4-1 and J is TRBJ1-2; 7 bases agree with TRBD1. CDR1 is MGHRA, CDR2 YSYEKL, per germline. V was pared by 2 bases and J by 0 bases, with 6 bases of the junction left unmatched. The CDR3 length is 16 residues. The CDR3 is CASSQPGGPANYGYTF. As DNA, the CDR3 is TGCGCCAGCAGCCAACCAGGGGGACCTGCTAACTATGGCTACACCTTC.

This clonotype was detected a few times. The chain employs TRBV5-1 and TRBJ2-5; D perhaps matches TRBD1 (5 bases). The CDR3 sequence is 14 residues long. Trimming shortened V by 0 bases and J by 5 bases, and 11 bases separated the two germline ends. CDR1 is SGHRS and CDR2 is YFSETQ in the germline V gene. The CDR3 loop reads CASSLALKGETQYF. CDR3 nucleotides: TGCGCCAGCAGCTTGGCCCTTAAGGGGGAGACCCAGTACTTC.

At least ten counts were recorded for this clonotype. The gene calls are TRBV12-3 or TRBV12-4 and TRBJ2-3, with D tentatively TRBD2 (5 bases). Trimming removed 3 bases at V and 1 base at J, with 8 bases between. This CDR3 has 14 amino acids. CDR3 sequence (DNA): TGTGCCAGCAGTTTCCAGGAGGGCACAGATACGCAGTATTTT. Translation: CASSFQEGTDTQYF.

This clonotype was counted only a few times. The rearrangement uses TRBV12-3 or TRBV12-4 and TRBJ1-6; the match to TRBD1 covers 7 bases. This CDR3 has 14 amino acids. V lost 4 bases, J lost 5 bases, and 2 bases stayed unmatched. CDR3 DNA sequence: TGTGCCAGCAGTTGGGACAGTAATAATTCACCCCTCCACTTT. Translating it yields CASSWDSNNSPLHF.

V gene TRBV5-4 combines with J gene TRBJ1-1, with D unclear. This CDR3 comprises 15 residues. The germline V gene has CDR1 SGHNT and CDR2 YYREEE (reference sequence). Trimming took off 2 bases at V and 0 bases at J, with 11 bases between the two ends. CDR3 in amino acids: CASSFEMGMNTEAFF. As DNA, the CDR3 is TGTGCCAGCAGCTTCGAAATGGGGATGAACACTGAAGCTTTCTTT.

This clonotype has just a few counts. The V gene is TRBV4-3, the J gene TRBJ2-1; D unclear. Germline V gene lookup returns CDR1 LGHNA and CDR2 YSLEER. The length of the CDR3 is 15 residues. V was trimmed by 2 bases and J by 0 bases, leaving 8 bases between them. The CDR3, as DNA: TGCGCCAGCAGCCAATTTGGTAGCTCCTACAATGAGCAGTTCTTC. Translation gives CASSQFGSSYNEQFF.

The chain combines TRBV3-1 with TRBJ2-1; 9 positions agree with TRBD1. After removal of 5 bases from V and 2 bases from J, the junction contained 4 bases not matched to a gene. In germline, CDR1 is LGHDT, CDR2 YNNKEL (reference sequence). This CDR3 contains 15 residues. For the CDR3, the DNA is TGTGCCAGCAGCTACGGGACAGGGACCTACAATGAGCAGTTCTTC. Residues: CASSYGTGTYNEQFF.

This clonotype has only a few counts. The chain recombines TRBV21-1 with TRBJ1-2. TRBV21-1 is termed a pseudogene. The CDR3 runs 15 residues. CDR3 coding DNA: TGTGCCAGCAGCTATAGTCCCCATATGTCCTATGGCTACACCTTC. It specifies CASSYSPHMSYGYTF.

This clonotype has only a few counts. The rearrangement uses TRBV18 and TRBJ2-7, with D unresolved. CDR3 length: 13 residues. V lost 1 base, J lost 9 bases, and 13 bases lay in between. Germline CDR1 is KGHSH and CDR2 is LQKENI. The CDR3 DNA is TGTGCCAGCTCACCACTTGGGCGCGGTGGGCAGTACGTC. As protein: CASSPLGRGGQYV.